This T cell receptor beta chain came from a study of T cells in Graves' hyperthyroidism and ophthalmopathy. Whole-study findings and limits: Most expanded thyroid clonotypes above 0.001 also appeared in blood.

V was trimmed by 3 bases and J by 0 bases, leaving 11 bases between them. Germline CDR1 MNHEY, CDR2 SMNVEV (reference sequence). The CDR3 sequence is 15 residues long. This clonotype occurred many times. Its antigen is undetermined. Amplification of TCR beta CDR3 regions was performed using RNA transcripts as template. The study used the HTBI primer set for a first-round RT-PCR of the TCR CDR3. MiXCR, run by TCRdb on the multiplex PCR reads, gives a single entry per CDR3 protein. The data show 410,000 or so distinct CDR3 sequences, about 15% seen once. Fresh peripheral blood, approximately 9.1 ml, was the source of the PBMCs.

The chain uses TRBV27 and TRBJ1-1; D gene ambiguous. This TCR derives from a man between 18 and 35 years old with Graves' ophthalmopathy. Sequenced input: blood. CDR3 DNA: TGTGCCAGCAGTTTGTCGACGGTAATGAACACTGAAGCTTTCTTT. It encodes CASSLSTVMNTEAFF.